This paragraph reports one TCR beta chain. This sample was included in a study of blood T cell repertoires in COVID-19. Study context: Spain, Italy and the United States supplied samples that represented acute and convalescent COVID-19. In each case, the material was cDNA or gDNA derived from T cells, B-cell-depleted T cells, or PBMCs.

Original analysis: Estimated nucleated cell counts came from reference gene primer amplification. Produced via immunoSEQ multiplex PCR; TCRdb's table is partial and in-frame only. V and J calls and clone size are copied from that table; D and trimming were computed from the DNA. The top ten hold 25% to 30% of the sample, which has 100,000 to 150,000 clones, 65% to 90% seen once. The V and J ends lost 3 bases and 10 bases, in that order; junction bases with no gene match: 7. Germline CDR1 SGHTA, CDR2 FQGTGA. The CDR3 totals 15 residues. The chain combines TRBV7-3 with TRBJ1-6; 9 bases align to TRBD1. This receptor was obtained from a woman older than 75 with acute or convalescent COVID-19. The sequenced sample consisted of peripheral blood. CDR3 region: CASSFAGTGKSPLHF. Written as DNA, the CDR3 is TGTGCCAGCAGCTTCGCCGGGACAGGGAAATCACCCCTCCACTTT.